This T cell receptor (beta chain) originates from a study of shared clonotypes between healthy human individuals. The CDR3 covers 13 residues. Deletions cut 6 bases from V and 0 bases from J, with 9 bases between. CDR1 and CDR2 from the germline V gene are LNHDA and SQIVND (reference sequence). Sequencing used immunoSEQ multiplex PCR; TCRdb keeps in-frame clones, though not all of them. In the table there are some 2,500,000 clones, over 85% of which are singletons. The sequence was obtained from a man younger than 30 in good health. Some clones in this sample may be carry-over from other donors' samples. Sequenced input: naive CD4+ T cells from PBMCs. Subset reported: CD45RA+ positively selected. The V call is TRBV19, the J call TRBJ2-7; D uncertain. This chain's CDR3 is CASRDLFSYEQYF. CDR3 nucleotide sequence: TGTGCCAGTAGGGACCTTTTCTCCTACGAGCAGTACTTC.